The 28 T cell receptor beta chains below all came from one sample that was sequenced in a study of shared clonotypes between healthy human individuals. Sequencing used immunoSEQ multiplex PCR; TCRdb keeps in-frame clones, though not all of them. Here the sample spans approximately 710,000 clones, about 92% being singletons. The source material was memory CD8+ T cells from PBMCs. The subset here: CD45RO+ cells pooled with CCR7-negative TemRA cells. The receptors come from a man between 18 and 35 years old in good health. Some clones in this sample may be carry-over from other donors' samples.

This chain uses TRBV11-3 with TRBJ2-2, with a tentative D call TRBD2 (5 bases). The CDR3 extends over 16 amino acids. Germline CDR1 reads SGHNT; CDR2 reads YENEEA. V lost 1 base to trimming and J lost 6 bases, with 15 bases between them. For the CDR3, the DNA is TGTGCCAGCAGCTTAGGGGTCACCAGAGGGCCCGGGGAGCTGTTTTTT. Protein product: CASSLGVTRGPGELFF.

The chain carries TRBV28 and TRBJ2-7; 10 bases agree with TRBD1. This CDR3 has 14 amino acids. J lost 7 bases, V lost 4 bases, and 7 bases had no gene match. The germline V gene has CDR1 MDHEN and CDR2 SYDVKM. CDR3 DNA: TGTGCCAGCAGTTACCGGACAGGGGGGGTGGAGCAGTACTTC. Protein product: CASSYRTGGVEQYF.

V gene TRBV30 combines with J gene TRBJ1-6, with D possibly matching TRBD1 (6 bases). Germline V gene sequence: CDR1 GTSNPN, CDR2 SVGIG (reference sequence). This CDR3 has 15 amino acids. Trimming stripped 3 bases from V and 6 bases from J, with 15 bases between. This chain's CDR3 is CAWSLWSGANSPLHF. The CDR3 nucleotides are TGTGCCTGGAGCTTGTGGTCAGGGGCTAATTCACCCCTCCACTTT.

CDR3 nucleotide sequence: TGTGCCATCAGTGAGACAGGAGCAGGGCCCGAGGGCACTGAAGCTTTCTTT. The encoded protein is CAISETGAGPEGTEAFF. This chain joins TRBV10-3 and TRBJ1-1, with a weak D call TRBD1 (5 bases). Trimming took off 2 bases at V and 4 bases at J, with 20 bases between the two ends. The length of the CDR3 is 17 residues. CDR1 and CDR2 from the germline V gene are ENHRY and SYGVKD.

This chain links TRBV5-6 with TRBJ2-5; TRBD2 agrees at 9 bases. TRBJ2-7 explains the end of the DNA better; the J call may be wrong. Germline-derived CDR1 and CDR2 are SGHDT and YYEEEE. This CDR3 is built from 16 residues. CDR3 nucleotide sequence: TGTGCCAGCAGCTTGGGACTAGCGGTGCCAAACTACGAGCAGTACTTC. This gives the protein CASSLGLAVPNYEQYF.

The genes are TRBV27 and TRBJ1-2, with D hard to call. With 1 base removed from V and 0 bases from J, the gap between germline ends came to 12 bases. CDR1 and CDR2 from the germline V gene are MNHEY and SMNVEV (reference sequence). The CDR3 loop spans 16 amino acids. The CDR3 region has the DNA TGTGCCAGCAGTTTATTCGGGAGACCGACTAACTATGGCTACACCTTC. Amino acid sequence: CASSLFGRPTNYGYTF.

The V call is TRBV13, the J call TRBJ2-1; TRBD2 matches 10 bases. V was pared by 6 bases and J by 2 bases, with 7 bases of the junction left unmatched. Per the germline V gene, CDR1 is PRHDT and CDR2 is FYEKMQ (reference sequence). The CDR3 is 16 amino acids. The CDR3 DNA is TGTGCCAGCAGTCTAGCGGGAGATTACACCTACAATGAGCAGTTCTTC. This sequence encodes CASSLAGDYTYNEQFF.

A single count supports this clone. This chain links TRBV7-9 with TRBJ1-1; no clear D gene. Germline lookup yields CDR1 SEHNR and CDR2 FQNEAQ (reference sequence). CDR3 length: 15 residues. The germline V and J ends were trimmed by 5 bases and 5 bases, with 18 bases remaining between them. CDR3 in amino acids: CASSDFDFRGTEAFF. CDR3 bases: TGTGCCAGCAGCGATTTCGACTTTCGTGGGACTGAAGCTTTCTTT.

The chain joins TRBV5-8 to TRBJ2-7; D perhaps matches TRBD2 (6 bases). V was clipped by 5 bases and J by 0 bases, with 15 bases between them. CDR3 length: 15 amino acids. The germline V gene encodes CDR1 SGHTS and CDR2 YDEGEE. CDR3 nucleotide sequence: TGTGCCAGCAGGGAGGGACGCATGAGCTCCTACGAGCAGTACTTC. It yields the protein CASREGRMSSYEQYF.

The chain is built from TRBV7-9 and TRBJ1-2; 11 bases map to TRBD1. CDR1 and CDR2 from the germline V gene are SEHNR and FQNEAQ (reference sequence). With 6 bases clipped from V and 6 bases from J, the junction kept 12 bases outside the gene matches. The CDR3 runs to 16 residues. The DNA for the CDR3 is TGTGCCAGCAGGCCAACCACCGGGACAGGGGGAGATGGCTACACCTTC. It codes for CASRPTTGTGGDGYTF.

The genes are TRBV7-9 and TRBJ2-7, with D unclear. Germline CDR1 SEHNR, CDR2 FQNEAQ (reference sequence). The CDR3 has 11 residues. With 6 bases removed from V and 2 bases from J, the gap between germline ends came to 5 bases. This CDR3 is CASRLAYEQYF. CDR3 sequence (DNA): TGTGCCAGCAGACTGGCCTACGAGCAGTACTTC. Filled out from reference TRBV7-9 and TRBJ2-7, the complete variable domain reads DTGVSQNPRHKITKRGQNVTFRCDPISEHNRLYWYRQTLGQGPEFLTYFQNEAQLEKSRLLSDRFSAERPKGSFSTLEIQRTEQGDSAMYLCASRLAYEQYFGPGTRLTVT.

The chain employs TRBV11-2 and TRBJ2-5, with 7 positions matching TRBD2. The ends lost 1 base at V and 2 bases at J; junction bases unmatched: 7. The CDR3 has 16 residues. The germline V gene encodes CDR1 SGHAT and CDR2 FQNNGV. CDR3 in amino acids: CASSLAGGSNQETQYF. Here the CDR3 DNA reads TGTGCCAGCAGCTTAGCGGGCGGGAGCAATCAAGAGACCCAGTACTTC.

Regarding this clone: Possible read error: a much larger clone is one base away. The same CDR3 can be traced to other DNA sequences in this sample. The rearrangement uses TRBV11-2 and TRBJ1-1; D unresolved. The CDR3 contains 13 residues. V was trimmed by 1 base and J by 1 base, leaving 4 bases between them. From germline, CDR1 is SGHAT and CDR2 FQNNGV. The CDR3 protein is CASSLGGNTEAFF. DNA of the CDR3: TGTGCCAGCAGCTTAGGGGGGAACACTGAAGCTTTCTTT.

The genes are TRBV5-1 and TRBJ2-7, with 7 bases lining up with TRBD1. CDR3 length: 13 amino acids. CDR1 is SGHRS and CDR2 is YFSETQ in the germline V gene. V was pared by 3 bases and J by 2 bases, with 2 bases of the junction left unmatched. In DNA, the CDR3 is TGCGCCAGCAGCTGGACAGGAACCTACGAGCAGTACTTC. Translated: CASSWTGTYEQYF.

Notes on this clone: The sample contains more than one DNA sequence encoding this CDR3. The chain uses TRBV19 and TRBJ1-1; D remains unclear. From germline, CDR1 is LNHDA and CDR2 SQIVND (reference sequence). Trimming left V 6 bases short and J 0 bases short, with 11 bases between. CDR3 length: 14 amino acids. This CDR3 is CASSPGVMNTEAFF. In nucleotides, the CDR3 is TGTGCCAGTAGCCCCGGAGTTATGAACACTGAAGCTTTCTTT. The variable domain in full, with the rest retrieved from reference TRBV19 and TRBJ1-1, is DGGITQSPKYLFRKEGQNVTLSCEQNLNHDAMYWYRQDPGQGLRLIYYSQIVNDFQKGDIAEGYSVSREKKESFPLTVTSAQKNPTAFYLCASSPGVMNTEAFFGQGTRLTVV.

V and J are TRBV11-2 and TRBJ2-1, with 12 bases matching TRBD2. V dropped 5 bases and J dropped 8; count of bases not matched to a gene: 10. Looked up from germline, CDR1 is SGHAT and CDR2 is FQNNGV. CDR3 size: 16 residues. The CDR3 DNA sequence: TGTGCCAGCAGCAACGGTAGACTAGCGGGAGAGGATGAGCAGTTCTTC. It yields the protein CASSNGRLAGEDEQFF.

The chain couples TRBV6-5 to TRBJ2-2; TRBD2 agrees at 10 bases. The CDR3 is 15 amino acids. V was pared by 4 bases and J by 5 bases, with 4 bases of the junction left unmatched. Germline assignment: CDR1 MNHEY and CDR2 SVGAGI. The CDR3 DNA reads TGTGCCAGCAGTTCCCTAGCGGGAGAAACCGGGGAGCTGTTTTTT. Protein product: CASSSLAGETGELFF.

This chain joins TRBV11-2 and TRBJ2-7; 7 bases are a match to TRBD1. In germline, CDR1 is SGHAT, CDR2 FQNNGV. V gave up 5 bases and J gave up 7 bases; unmatched junction bases: 14. The CDR3 totals 15 residues. This CDR3 reads CASSPVGQSVGEQYF. In DNA, the CDR3 is TGTGCCAGCAGCCCGGTGGGACAGTCCGTGGGGGAGCAGTACTTC. The whole variable domain, filled in from reference TRBV11-2 and TRBJ2-7, reads EAGVAQSPRYKIIEKRQSVAFWCNPISGHATLYWYQQILGQGPKLLIQFQNNGVVDDSQLPKDRFSAERLKGVDSTLKIQPAKLEDSAVYLCASSPVGQSVGEQYFGPGTRLTVT.

The chain couples TRBV7-8 to TRBJ2-7; D is unclear. Trimming cost V 4 bases and J 1 base, with 11 bases left between them. CDR1 SGHVS and CDR2 FQNEAQ come from the germline V gene. CDR3 length: 14 amino acids. Here the CDR3 DNA reads TGTGCCAGCAGCTCCCAGGTGGGATCCTACGAGCAGTACTTC. The encoded protein is CASSSQVGSYEQYF.

This sequence joins TRBV6-6 and TRBJ2-5; weak D call: TRBD1 (6 bases). The CDR3 has 14 amino acids. From germline, CDR1 is MNHNY and CDR2 SVGAGI (reference sequence). Deletions cut 6 bases from V and 2 bases from J, with 13 bases between. In DNA form, the CDR3 reads TGTGCCAGCAGAATGGACAGAAGACAAGAGACCCAGTACTTC. It specifies CASRMDRRQETQYF.

This clone has only one observation. This chain links TRBV6-6 with TRBJ2-7, with D perhaps matching TRBD2 (6 bases). The CDR3 contains 13 residues. Germline V gives CDR1 MNHNY, CDR2 SVGAGI (reference sequence). Trimming removed 5 bases from V and 12 bases from J, with 20 bases in between. The CDR3 sequence: CASSGHPGLPAYF. The DNA of the CDR3 is TGTGCCAGCAGTGGACACCCGGGACTCCCGGCGTACTTC.

The chain is built from TRBV6-5 and TRBJ1-2; tentatively, D is TRBD1 (5 bases). CDR3 length: 13 residues. CDR1 and CDR2 from the germline V gene are MNHEY and SVGAGI. Trimming took off 2 bases at V and 6 bases at J, with 10 bases between the two ends. CDR3 protein: CASSYLAGHGYTF. The DNA of the CDR3 is TGTGCCAGCAGTTACCTTGCAGGGCATGGCTACACCTTC.

The rearrangement links TRBV27 to TRBJ2-2; D may be TRBD1 (5 bases). Trimming removed 0 bases at V and 7 bases at J, with 12 bases between. Looked up from germline, CDR1 is MNHEY and CDR2 is SMNVEV (reference sequence). The CDR3 contains 15 residues. The CDR3 protein is CASSLSPRENGELFF. DNA of the CDR3: TGTGCCAGCAGTTTATCACCCAGGGAAAACGGGGAGCTGTTTTTT.

This clone was seen only a few times. The rearrangement joins TRBV11-1 to TRBJ1-2; D not resolved. Trimming removed 4 bases at V and 5 bases at J, with 11 bases between. This CDR3 is 13 amino acids long. The germline gives CDR1 SGHAT, CDR2 FQDESV (reference sequence). Here the CDR3 reads CASSSEGLYGYTF. In DNA, the CDR3 is TGTGCCAGCAGCTCCGAAGGGCTGTATGGCTACACCTTC.

The genes are TRBV29-1 and TRBJ2-7; unclear D gene. This CDR3 spans 12 amino acids. CDR1 is SQVTM, CDR2 ANQGSEA, per germline. With 3 bases removed from V and 4 bases from J, the gap between germline ends came to 10 bases. The CDR3 loop is CSVEIGAYEQYF. CDR3 sequence (DNA): TGCAGCGTTGAGATCGGCGCGTACGAGCAGTACTTC.

This sequence joins TRBV13 and TRBJ2-4; D possibly corresponds to TRBD1 (8 bases). Germline V gives CDR1 PRHDT, CDR2 FYEKMQ (reference sequence). The CDR3 is 16 amino acids. With 0 bases removed from V and 5 bases from J, the gap between germline ends came to 14 bases. The DNA for the CDR3 is TGTGCCAGCAGCTTAGGAACCACAGGGGGGGAAAACATTCAGTACTTC. The encoded protein is CASSLGTTGGENIQYF.

The chain recombines TRBV28 with TRBJ2-5, with 9 bases aligning to TRBD1. CDR3 length: 15 amino acids. The germline V gene encodes CDR1 MDHEN and CDR2 SYDVKM. The trim removed 4 bases at V and 5 bases at J, leaving 8 bases unmatched. CDR3 region: CASSSRTGALETQYF. The CDR3 DNA follows: TGTGCCAGCAGTTCCAGGACAGGGGCGTTGGAGACCCAGTACTTC. The complete variable domain, with remaining parts taken from reference TRBV28 and TRBJ2-5, reads DVKVTQSSRYLVKRTGEKVFLECVQDMDHENMFWYRQDPGLGLRLIYFSYDVKMKEKGDIPEGYSVSREKKERFSLILESASTNQTSMYLCASSSRTGALETQYFGPGTRLLVL.

This clone appeared once. V and J are TRBV18 and TRBJ2-5, with D possibly being TRBD2 (5 bases). The CDR3 covers 14 residues. CDR1 and CDR2 from the germline V gene are KGHSH and LQKENI. Between the trimmed V and J ends, which lost 5 bases and 1 base, there was a span of 11 bases. In DNA form, the CDR3 reads TGTGCCAGCTCAGGCTACCGGGGCCAAGAGACCCAGTACTTC. Protein: CASSGYRGQETQYF. The variable domain in full, with the rest retrieved from reference TRBV18 and TRBJ2-5, is NAGVMQNPRHLVRRRGQEARLRCSPMKGHSHVYWYRQLPEEGLKFMVYLQKENIIDESGMPKERFSAEFPKEGPSILRIQQVVRGDSAAYFCASSGYRGQETQYFGPGTRLLVL.